This record concerns one T cell receptor beta chain sequence. These data come from a study of patients and donors after allogeneic stem cell transplantation. TCRdb called the RT-PCR reads again in MiXCR, with one record for every CDR3 protein. The table records about a million distinct CDR3 sequences, roughly 18% of them present only once. V lost 3 bases and J lost 6; bases outside the gene matches: 12. The CDR3 length is 18 residues. The sequenced sample was blood, either unsorted or a sorted T cell fraction (not recorded which). The clonotype was recovered from a human donor who was either an allogeneic HSCT recipient or a stem cell or donor lymphocyte infusion donor (not recorded which). It is not recorded whose cells these are; they may come from a transplant donor. The chain is built from TRBV12-3 or TRBV12-4 and TRBJ2-1; the match to TRBD2 covers 12 bases. The CDR3 spells CASSFRLAGGRNPNEQFF. In nucleotides, the CDR3 is TGTGCCAGCAGTTTCAGGCTAGCGGGAGGGAGGAACCCCAATGAGCAGTTCTTC.